A single T cell receptor (beta chain) is shown here with its context. Antigen: not known. The sample comes from a study of CD8+CD57+ T cells in acquired aplastic anemia. The use of genomic DNA as template underpinned the TCR beta VDJ and CDR3 profiling. TCRdb fed the reads into MiXCR, producing one record per CDR3 protein. The top ten hold roughly 46% of the sample, which has approximately 190,000 distinct CDR3 sequences, about 64% seen once. Whole-study results and caveats: The same twenty-nine CD8+ CDR3 sequences occurred in patients and in controls. A significant difference in CD8+ Simpson's diversity between patients and controls was not found.

Sequencing used sorted CD4+, CD8+, or CD8+CD57+ T cells (not recorded which) from PBMCs. This clonotype was obtained from a human donor with severe aplastic anemia or a healthy control (not recorded which).

The CDR3 reads CVSSPPGGGWETQYF. CDR3 coding DNA: TGTGTCAGTAGTCCCCCTGGGGGCGGTTGGGAGACCCAGTACTTC. V is TRBV12-3 or TRBV12-4 and J is TRBJ2-5; the D gene is possibly TRBD1 (6 bases). The CDR3 extends over 15 amino acids.